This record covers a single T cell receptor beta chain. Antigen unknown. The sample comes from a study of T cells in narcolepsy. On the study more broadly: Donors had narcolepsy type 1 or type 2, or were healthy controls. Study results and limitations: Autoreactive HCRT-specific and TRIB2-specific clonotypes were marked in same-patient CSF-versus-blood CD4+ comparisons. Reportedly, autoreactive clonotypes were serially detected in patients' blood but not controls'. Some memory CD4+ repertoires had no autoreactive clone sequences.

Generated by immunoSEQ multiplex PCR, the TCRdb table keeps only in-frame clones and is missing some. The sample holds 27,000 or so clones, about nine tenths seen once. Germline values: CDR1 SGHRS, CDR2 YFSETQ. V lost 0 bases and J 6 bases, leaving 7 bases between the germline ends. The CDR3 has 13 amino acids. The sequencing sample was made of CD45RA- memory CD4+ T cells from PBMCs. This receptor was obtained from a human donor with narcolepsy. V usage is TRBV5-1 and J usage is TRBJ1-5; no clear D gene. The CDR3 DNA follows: TGCGCCAGCAGCTTGGATGGCAGTCAGCCCCAGCATTTT. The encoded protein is CASSLDGSQPQHF.